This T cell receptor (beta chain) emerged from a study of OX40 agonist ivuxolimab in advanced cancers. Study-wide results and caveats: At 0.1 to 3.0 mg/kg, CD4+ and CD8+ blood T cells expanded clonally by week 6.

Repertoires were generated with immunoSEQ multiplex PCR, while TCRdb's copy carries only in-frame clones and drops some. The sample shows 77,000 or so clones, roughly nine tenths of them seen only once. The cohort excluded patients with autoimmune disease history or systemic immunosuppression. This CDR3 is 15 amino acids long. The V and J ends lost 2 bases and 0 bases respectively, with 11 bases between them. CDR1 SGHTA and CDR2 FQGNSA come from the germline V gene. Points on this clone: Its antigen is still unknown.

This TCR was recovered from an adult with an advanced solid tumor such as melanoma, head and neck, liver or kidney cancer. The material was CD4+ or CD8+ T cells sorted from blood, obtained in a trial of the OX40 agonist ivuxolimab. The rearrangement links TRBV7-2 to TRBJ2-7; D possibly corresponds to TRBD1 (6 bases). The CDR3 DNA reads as TGTGCCAGCAGCTTACGTAGGGGGAGCTCCTACGAGCAGTACTTC. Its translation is CASSLRRGSSYEQYF.